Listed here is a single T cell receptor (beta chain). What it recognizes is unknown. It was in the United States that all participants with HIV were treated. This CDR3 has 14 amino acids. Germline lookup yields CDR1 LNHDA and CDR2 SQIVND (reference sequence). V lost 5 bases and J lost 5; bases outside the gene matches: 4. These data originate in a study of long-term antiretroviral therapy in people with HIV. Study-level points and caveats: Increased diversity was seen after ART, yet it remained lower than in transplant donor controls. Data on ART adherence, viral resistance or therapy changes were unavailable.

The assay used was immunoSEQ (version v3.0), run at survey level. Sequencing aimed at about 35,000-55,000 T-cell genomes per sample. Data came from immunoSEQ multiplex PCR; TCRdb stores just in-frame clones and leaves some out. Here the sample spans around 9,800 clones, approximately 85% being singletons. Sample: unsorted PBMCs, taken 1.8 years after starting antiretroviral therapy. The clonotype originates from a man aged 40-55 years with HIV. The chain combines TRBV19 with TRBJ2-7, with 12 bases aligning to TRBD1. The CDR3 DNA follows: TGTGCCAGTAGTCTCGGGACAGGGGGCAACGAGCAGTACTTC. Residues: CASSLGTGGNEQYF.